This section outlines one TCR beta chain sequence together with its context. Positively selected for CCR7, the CD45RO-negative cells used as naive CD8 cells excluded terminally differentiated effector memory CD45RA+ cells. The sample originates from a study of shared clonotypes between healthy human individuals. Germline loops: CDR1 MNHEY, CDR2 SMNVEV (reference sequence). The CDR3 contains 13 residues. With V trimmed by 5 bases and J by 9 bases, 3 bases remained unmatched. Genomic DNA of each subset was evenly split across several immunoSEQ plates. Libraries were prepared by immunoSEQ multiplex PCR; TCRdb keeps only in-frame clonotypes and omits some of them. The repertoire holds 2 million or so clones, with approximately 94% as singletons.

The sequence was collected from a man between 18 and 29 years old in good health. The genes are TRBV27 and TRBJ2-1; 11 bases match TRBD2. The source material was naive CD8+ T cells sorted from blood. For the CDR3, the DNA is TGTGCCAGCAGTCCTGGGACTAGCGGTGAGCAGTTCTTC. Protein sequence: CASSPGTSGEQFF.